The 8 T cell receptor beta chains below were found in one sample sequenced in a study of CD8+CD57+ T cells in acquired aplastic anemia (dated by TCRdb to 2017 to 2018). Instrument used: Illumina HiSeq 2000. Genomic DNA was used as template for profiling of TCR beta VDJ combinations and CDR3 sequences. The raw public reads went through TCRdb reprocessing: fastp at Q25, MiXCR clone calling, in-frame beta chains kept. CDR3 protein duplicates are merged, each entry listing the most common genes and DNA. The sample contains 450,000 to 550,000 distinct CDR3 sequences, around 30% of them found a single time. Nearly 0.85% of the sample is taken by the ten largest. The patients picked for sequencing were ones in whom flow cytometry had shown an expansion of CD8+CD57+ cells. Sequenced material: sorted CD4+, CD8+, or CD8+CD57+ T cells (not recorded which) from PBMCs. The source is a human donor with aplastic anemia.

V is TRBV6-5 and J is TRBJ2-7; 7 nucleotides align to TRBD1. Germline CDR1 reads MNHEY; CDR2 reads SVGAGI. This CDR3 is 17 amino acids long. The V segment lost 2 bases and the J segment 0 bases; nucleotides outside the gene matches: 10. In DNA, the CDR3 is TGTGCCAGCAGTTACCCCCCGGGACAGTCCTTCTCCTACGAGCAGTACTTC. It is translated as CASSYPPGQSFSYEQYF.

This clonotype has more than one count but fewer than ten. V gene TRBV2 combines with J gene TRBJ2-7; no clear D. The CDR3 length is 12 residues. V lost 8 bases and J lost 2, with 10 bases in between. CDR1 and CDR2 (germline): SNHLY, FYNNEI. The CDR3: CASSPQTYEQYF. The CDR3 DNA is TGTGCCAGCTCACCACAGACCTACGAGCAGTACTTC.

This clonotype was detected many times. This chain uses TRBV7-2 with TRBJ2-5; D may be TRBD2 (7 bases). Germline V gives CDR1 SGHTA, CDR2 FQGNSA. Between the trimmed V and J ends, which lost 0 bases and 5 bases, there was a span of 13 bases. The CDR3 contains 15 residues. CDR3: CASSLARGQVETQYF. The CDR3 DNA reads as TGTGCCAGCAGCTTAGCGCGGGGGCAGGTCGAGACCCAGTACTTC.

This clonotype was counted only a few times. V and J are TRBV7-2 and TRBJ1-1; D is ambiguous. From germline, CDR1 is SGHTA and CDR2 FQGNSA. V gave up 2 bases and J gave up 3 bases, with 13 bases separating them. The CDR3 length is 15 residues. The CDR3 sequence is CASSLFGGSHTEAFF. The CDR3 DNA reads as TGTGCCAGCAGCTTATTCGGAGGAAGCCACACTGAAGCTTTCTTT.

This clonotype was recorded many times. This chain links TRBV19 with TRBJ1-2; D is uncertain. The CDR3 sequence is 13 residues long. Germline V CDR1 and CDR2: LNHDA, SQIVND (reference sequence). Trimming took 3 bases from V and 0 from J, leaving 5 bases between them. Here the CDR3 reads CASSMSANYGYTF. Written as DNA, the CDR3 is TGTGCCAGTAGTATGTCAGCTAACTATGGCTACACCTTC. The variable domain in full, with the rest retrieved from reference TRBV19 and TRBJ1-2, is DGGITQSPKYLFRKEGQNVTLSCEQNLNHDAMYWYRQDPGQGLRLIYYSQIVNDFQKGDIAEGYSVSREKKESFPLTVTSAQKNPTAFYLCASSMSANYGYTFGSGTRLTVV.

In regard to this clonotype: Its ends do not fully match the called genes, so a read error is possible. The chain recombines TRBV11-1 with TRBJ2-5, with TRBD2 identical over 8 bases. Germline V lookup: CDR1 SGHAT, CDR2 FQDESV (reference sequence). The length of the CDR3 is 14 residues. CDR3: CASSSRGAEETPYF. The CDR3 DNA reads TGTGCCAGCAGCTCGCGGGGGGCCGAGGAGACCCCGTACTTC.

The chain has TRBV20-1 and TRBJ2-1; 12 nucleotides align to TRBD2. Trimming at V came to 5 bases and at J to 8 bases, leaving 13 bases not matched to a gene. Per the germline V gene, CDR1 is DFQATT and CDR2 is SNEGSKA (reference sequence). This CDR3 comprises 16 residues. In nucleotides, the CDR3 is TGCAGTGCTTCGAGGCTAGCGGGGGGGCCGATCGATGAGCAGTTCTTC. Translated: CSASRLAGGPIDEQFF.

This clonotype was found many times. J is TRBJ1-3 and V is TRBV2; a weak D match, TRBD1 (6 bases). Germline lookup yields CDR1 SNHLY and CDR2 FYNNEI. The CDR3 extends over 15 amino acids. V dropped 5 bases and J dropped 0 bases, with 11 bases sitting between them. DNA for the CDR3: TGTGCCAGCAGTAGGACAGAGAACTCTGGAAACACCATATATTTT. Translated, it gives CASSRTENSGNTIYF.